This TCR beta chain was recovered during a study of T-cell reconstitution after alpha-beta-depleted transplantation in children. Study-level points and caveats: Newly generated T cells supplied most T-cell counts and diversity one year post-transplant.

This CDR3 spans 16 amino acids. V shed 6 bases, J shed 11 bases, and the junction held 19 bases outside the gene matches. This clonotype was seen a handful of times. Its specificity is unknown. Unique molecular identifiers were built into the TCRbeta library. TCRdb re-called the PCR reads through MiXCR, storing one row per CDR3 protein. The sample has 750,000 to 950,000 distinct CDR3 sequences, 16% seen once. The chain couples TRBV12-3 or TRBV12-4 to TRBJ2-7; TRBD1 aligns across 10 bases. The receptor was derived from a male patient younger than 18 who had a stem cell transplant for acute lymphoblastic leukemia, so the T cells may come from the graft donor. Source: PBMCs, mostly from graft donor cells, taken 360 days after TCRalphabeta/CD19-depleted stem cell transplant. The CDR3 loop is CASSLYSDPGQGRKYF. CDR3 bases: TGTGCCAGCAGCCTCTATAGTGATCCGGGACAGGGGAGGAAGTACTTC.